One and the same sample provided the 11 T cell receptor beta chains below, sequenced in a study of human T cells and chemical hapten exposure. A single record per CDR3 protein comes from TCRdb applying MiXCR to the RACE reads. This sample has 350,000 to 400,000 distinct CDR3 sequences, with roughly 4.6% found just once. Time point noted: pre-sensitization, week 0. The treatment here: therapeutic diphenylcyclopropenone sensitization with weekly scalp DPC. The source was whole blood, collected in connection with sensitization to the hapten diphenylcyclopropenone (DPC). The source is a woman between 45 and 65 years old with alopecia areata. Some clones in this sample may be carry-over from other donors' samples.

This clonotype showed up just a few times. This chain connects TRBV7-6 to TRBJ2-3; D is unresolved. The CDR3 has 15 amino acids. CDR1 is SGHVS, CDR2 FNYEAQ, per germline. Trimming left V 2 bases short and J 3 bases short, with 12 bases between. In DNA form, the CDR3 reads TGTGCCAGCAGCTTAATCGGATATTGGACAGATACGCAGTATTTT. It encodes CASSLIGYWTDTQYF.

V usage is TRBV12-3 or TRBV12-4 and J usage is TRBJ2-2, with unresolved D. The CDR3 loop spans 15 amino acids. V lost 4 bases, J lost 7 bases, and 16 bases lay in between. CDR3 DNA: TGTGCCAGCAGTTCCCATGGTGGCTCGGGCGGGGAGCTGTTTTTT. Protein product: CASSSHGGSGGELFF.

This clonotype was counted many times. This chain joins TRBV7-8 and TRBJ1-2, with no clear D. CDR1 SGHVS and CDR2 FQNEAQ come from the germline V gene. The CDR3 has 12 residues. Trimming shortened V by 1 base and J by 7 bases, and 7 bases separated the two germline ends. The CDR3, as DNA: TGTGCCAGCAGCTTAGGAGGAGTTGGCTACACCTTC. This encodes CASSLGGVGYTF.

This clonotype has a count of ten or more. The DNA of the CDR3 is TGTGCCACCAGCAGAGACCCCACGGATACGCAGTATTTT. Amino acids: CATSRDPTDTQYF. The V gene is TRBV15, the J gene TRBJ2-3, with D unresolved. The CDR3 totals 13 residues. Germline V gene lookup returns CDR1 LNHNV and CDR2 YYDKDF (reference sequence). The V and J ends lost 0 bases and 6 bases respectively, with 7 bases between them. Based on the CDR3 plus reference TRBV15 and TRBJ2-3, the full variable domain is DAMVIQNPRYQVTQFGKPVTLSCSQTLNHNVMYWYQQKSSQAPKLLFHYYDKDFNNEADTPDNFQSRRPNTSFCFLDIRSPGLGDTAMYLCATSRDPTDTQYFGPGTRLTVL.

This clonotype was seen repeatedly, ten times or more. The CDR3 DNA reads as TGCAGTTCCCTAGCGGGGGGCACAGATACGCAGTATTTT. Its translation: CSSLAGGTDTQYF. The chain couples TRBV20-1 to TRBJ2-3, with TRBD2 matching over 10 bases. The CDR3 runs to 13 residues. Per germline, CDR1 DFQATT and CDR2 SNEGSKA (reference sequence). V trimming: 8 bases; J trimming: 1 base; junction bases outside the gene matches: 3.

The gene calls are TRBV5-1 and TRBJ1-6; the D is unclear. This CDR3 comprises 14 residues. Per the germline V gene, CDR1 is SGHRS and CDR2 is YFSETQ. Trimming took off 4 bases at V and 5 bases at J, with 10 bases between the two ends. The CDR3 region has the DNA TGCGCCAGCAGCCTGGAGCTAAATAATTCACCCCTCCACTTT. Residues: CASSLELNNSPLHF.

This clonotype was counted at least ten times. The V call is TRBV7-2, the J call TRBJ2-3; 10 bases map to TRBD2. V was pared by 2 bases and J by 5 bases, with 13 bases of the junction left unmatched. Looked up from germline, CDR1 is SGHTA and CDR2 is FQGNSA. The CDR3 is made up of 18 amino acids. The CDR3 DNA follows: TGTGCCAGCAGCTTAAGTCGGACTAGCGGCCACTGGGGAGATACGCAGTATTTT. This codes for CASSLSRTSGHWGDTQYF.

This clonotype showed up many times. The V call is TRBV6-2 or TRBV6-3, the J call TRBJ2-1; D gene unclear. The ends were cut back, 3 bases at V and 6 bases at J, with 12 bases in the middle. Germline values: CDR1 MNHEY, CDR2 SVGEGT. The CDR3 runs 14 residues. CDR3 nucleotide sequence: TGTGCCAGCAGTTATAGCCCCAGCTTCAATGAGCAGTTCTTC. Translation: CASSYSPSFNEQFF.

This clonotype occurred many times. The genes are TRBV20-1 and TRBJ1-5, with TRBD1 as a possible D gene (6 bases). This CDR3 has 17 amino acids. V was cut by 6 bases and J by 0 bases, with 21 bases left in between. Germline-derived CDR1 and CDR2 are DFQATT and SNEGSKA (reference sequence). CDR3 sequence reads: CSAGRTAGDYSNQPQHF. The CDR3 region has the DNA TGCAGTGCGGGGAGGACAGCCGGGGACTATAGCAATCAGCCCCAGCATTTT.

Many counts were recorded for this clonotype. The genes are TRBV12-5 and TRBJ2-1; TRBD1 is a possible D gene (6 bases). This CDR3 comprises 16 residues. Germline V CDR1 and CDR2: LGHNT, FRNRAP. The V gene lost 7 bases and the J gene lost 6 bases, with 22 bases spanning the gap. The CDR3: CASAQMGRGMGNEQFF. CDR3 sequence (DNA): TGTGCTAGTGCCCAAATGGGCAGGGGAATGGGCAATGAGCAGTTCTTC.

The sample holds many counts of this clonotype. This chain links TRBV29-1 with TRBJ1-1; D gene uncertain. The CDR3 has 13 residues. V was cut by 4 bases and J by 0 bases, with 9 bases left in between. Germline values: CDR1 SQVTM, CDR2 ANQGSEA. For the CDR3, the DNA is TGCAGCGTTGTTAGGCCGTTGAACACTGAAGCTTTCTTT. Translated, it gives CSVVRPLNTEAFF.